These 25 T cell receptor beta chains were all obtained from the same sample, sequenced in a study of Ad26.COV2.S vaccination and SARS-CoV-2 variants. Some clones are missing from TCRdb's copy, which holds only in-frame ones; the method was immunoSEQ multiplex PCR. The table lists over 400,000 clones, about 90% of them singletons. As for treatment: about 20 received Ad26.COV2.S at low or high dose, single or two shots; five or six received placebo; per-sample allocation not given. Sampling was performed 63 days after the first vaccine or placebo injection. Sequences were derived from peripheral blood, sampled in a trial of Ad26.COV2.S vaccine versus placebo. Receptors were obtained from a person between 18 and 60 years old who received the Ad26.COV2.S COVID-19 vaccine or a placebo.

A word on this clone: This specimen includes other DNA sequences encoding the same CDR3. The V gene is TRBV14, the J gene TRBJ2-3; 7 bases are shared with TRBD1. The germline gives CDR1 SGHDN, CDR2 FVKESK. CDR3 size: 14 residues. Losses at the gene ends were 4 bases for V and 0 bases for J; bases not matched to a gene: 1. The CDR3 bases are TGTGCCAGCAGCCCGACAGGGAGCACAGATACGCAGTATTTT. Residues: CASSPTGSTDTQYF.

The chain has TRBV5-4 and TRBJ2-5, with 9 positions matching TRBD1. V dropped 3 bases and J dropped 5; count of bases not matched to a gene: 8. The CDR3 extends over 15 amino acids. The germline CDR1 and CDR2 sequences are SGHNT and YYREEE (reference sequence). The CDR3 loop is CASSSPGQGGETQYF. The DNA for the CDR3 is TGTGCCAGCAGCTCGCCGGGACAGGGTGGGGAGACCCAGTACTTC. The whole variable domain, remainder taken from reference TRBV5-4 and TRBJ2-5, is ETGVTQSPTHLIKTRGQQVTLRCSSQSGHNTVSWYQQALGQGPQFIFQYYREEENGRGNFPPRFSGLQFPNYSSELNVNALELDDSALYLCASSSPGQGGETQYFGPGTRLLVL.

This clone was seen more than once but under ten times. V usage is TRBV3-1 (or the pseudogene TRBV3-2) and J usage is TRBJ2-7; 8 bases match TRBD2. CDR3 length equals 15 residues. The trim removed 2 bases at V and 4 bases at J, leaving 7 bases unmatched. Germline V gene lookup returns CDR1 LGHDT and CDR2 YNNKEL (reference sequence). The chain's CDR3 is CASSQRWREVYEQYF. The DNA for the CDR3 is TGTGCCAGCAGCCAAAGATGGCGGGAGGTGTACGAGCAGTACTTC.

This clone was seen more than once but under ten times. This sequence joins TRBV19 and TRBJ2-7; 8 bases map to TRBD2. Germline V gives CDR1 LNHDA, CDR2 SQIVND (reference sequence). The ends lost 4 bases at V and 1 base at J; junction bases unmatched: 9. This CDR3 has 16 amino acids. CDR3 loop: CASSKHLTSESYEQYF. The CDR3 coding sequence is TGTGCCAGTAGTAAACACTTGACTAGCGAATCCTACGAGCAGTACTTC.

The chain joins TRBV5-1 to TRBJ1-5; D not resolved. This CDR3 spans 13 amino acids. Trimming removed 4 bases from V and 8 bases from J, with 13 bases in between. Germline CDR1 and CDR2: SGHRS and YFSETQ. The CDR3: CASSPDVNEPQHF. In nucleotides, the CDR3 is TGCGCCAGCAGCCCAGACGTCAACGAGCCCCAGCATTTT.

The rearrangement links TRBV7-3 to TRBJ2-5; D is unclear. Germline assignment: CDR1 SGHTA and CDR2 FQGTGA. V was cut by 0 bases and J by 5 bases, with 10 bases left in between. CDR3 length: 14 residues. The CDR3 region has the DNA TGTGCCAGCAGCTTAACAGCTAGTTCCGAGACCCAGTACTTC. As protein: CASSLTASSETQYF.

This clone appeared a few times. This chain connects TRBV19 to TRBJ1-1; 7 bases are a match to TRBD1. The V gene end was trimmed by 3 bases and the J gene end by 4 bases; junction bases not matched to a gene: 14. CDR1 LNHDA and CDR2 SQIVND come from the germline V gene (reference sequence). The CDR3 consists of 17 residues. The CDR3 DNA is TGTGCCAGTAGTATGAAGGGGGCTTACGTCCGGGGCACTGAAGCTTTCTTT. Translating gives CASSMKGAYVRGTEAFF. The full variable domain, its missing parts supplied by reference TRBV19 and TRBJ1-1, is DGGITQSPKYLFRKEGQNVTLSCEQNLNHDAMYWYRQDPGQGLRLIYYSQIVNDFQKGDIAEGYSVSREKKESFPLTVTSAQKNPTAFYLCASSMKGAYVRGTEAFFGQGTRLTVV.

The CDR3 DNA reads as TGTGCCAGCAGCCTTCTACCGGACACTGAAGCTTTCTTT. Translated: CASSLLPDTEAFF. The V call is TRBV14, the J call TRBJ1-1; D unclear. The CDR3 extends over 13 amino acids. Germline CDR1 and CDR2: SGHDN and FVKESK. The V end lost 4 bases, the J end lost 3 bases, and 9 bases lay between the germline ends.

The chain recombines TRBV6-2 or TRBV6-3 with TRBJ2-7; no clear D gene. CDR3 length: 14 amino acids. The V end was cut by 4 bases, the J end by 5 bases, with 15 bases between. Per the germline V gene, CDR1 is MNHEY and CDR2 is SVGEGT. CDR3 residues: CASSFFIRSDEQYF. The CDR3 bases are TGTGCCAGCAGTTTTTTTATCAGGTCGGACGAGCAGTACTTC.

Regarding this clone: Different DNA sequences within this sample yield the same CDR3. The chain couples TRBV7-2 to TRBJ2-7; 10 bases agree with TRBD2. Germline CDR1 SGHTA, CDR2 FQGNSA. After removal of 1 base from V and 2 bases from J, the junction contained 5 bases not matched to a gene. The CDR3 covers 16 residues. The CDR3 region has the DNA TGTGCCAGCAGCTTAGTTGGCCTAGCGGGGGCCTACGAGCAGTACTTC. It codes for CASSLVGLAGAYEQYF.

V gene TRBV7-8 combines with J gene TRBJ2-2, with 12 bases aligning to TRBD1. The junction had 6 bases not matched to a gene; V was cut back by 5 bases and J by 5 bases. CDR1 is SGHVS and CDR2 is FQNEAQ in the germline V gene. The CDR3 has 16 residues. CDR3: CASSGGTGGLTGELFF. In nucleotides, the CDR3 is TGTGCCAGCAGCGGCGGGACAGGGGGCTTGACCGGGGAGCTGTTTTTT.

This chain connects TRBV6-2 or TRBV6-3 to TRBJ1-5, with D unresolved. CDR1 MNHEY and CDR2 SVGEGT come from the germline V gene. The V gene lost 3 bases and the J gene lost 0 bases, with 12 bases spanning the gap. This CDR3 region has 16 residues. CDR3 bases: TGTGCCAGCAGTTATAAGAACGGGGATAGCAATCAGCCCCAGCATTTT. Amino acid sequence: CASSYKNGDSNQPQHF.

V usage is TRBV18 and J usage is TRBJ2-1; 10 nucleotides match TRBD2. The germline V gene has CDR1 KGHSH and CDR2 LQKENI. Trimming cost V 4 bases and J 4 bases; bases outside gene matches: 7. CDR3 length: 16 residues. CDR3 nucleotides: TGTGCCAGCTCACAAGAAACTAGCGGGACTTACAATGAGCAGTTCTTC. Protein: CASSQETSGTYNEQFF.

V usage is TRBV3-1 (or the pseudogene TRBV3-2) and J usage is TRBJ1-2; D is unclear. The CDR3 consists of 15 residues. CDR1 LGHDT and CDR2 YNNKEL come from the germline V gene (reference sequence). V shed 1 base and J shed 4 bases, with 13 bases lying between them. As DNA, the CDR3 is TGTGCCAGCAGCCAAGGAGAGCGGGTTGTCTATGGCTACACCTTC. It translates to CASSQGERVVYGYTF.

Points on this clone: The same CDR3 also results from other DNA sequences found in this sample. The CDR3 loop reads CASSVVGDTQYF. In nucleotides, the CDR3 is TGTGCCAGCAGCGTAGTTGGCGATACGCAGTATTTT. This chain connects TRBV9 to TRBJ2-3, with D unclear. V shed 0 bases and J shed 6 bases, with 5 bases lying between them. Germline CDR1 reads SGDLS; CDR2 reads YYNGEE. This CDR3 has 12 residues.

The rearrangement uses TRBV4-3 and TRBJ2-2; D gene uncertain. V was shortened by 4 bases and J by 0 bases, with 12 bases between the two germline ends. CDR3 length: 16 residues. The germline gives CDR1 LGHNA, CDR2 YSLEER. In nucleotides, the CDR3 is TGCGCCAGCAGCCTTATATATCGCGCGAACACCGGGGAGCTGTTTTTT. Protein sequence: CASSLIYRANTGELFF.

In nucleotides, the CDR3 is TGTGCCACCAGCAGAGGGGAGGCTCAGGTTACCTACGAGCAGTACTTC. It translates to CATSRGEAQVTYEQYF. This sequence joins TRBV15 and TRBJ2-7, with D perhaps TRBD2 (6 bases). This CDR3 comprises 16 residues. Trimming shortened V by 1 base and J by 2 bases, and 15 bases separated the two germline ends. CDR1 and CDR2 (germline): LNHNV, YYDKDF (reference sequence). The full variable domain, with the rest looked up from reference TRBV15 and TRBJ2-7, is DAMVIQNPRYQVTQFGKPVTLSCSQTLNHNVMYWYQQKSSQAPKLLFHYYDKDFNNEADTPDNFQSRRPNTSFCFLDIRSPGLGDTAMYLCATSRGEAQVTYEQYFGPGTRLTVT.

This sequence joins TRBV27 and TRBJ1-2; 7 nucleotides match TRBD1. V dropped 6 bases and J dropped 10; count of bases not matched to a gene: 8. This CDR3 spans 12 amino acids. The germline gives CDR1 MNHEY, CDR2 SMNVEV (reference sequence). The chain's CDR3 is CASSGTAGIYTF. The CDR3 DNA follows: TGTGCCAGCAGCGGGACAGCGGGTATCTACACCTTC.

CDR3 in amino acids: CASSQDSTGNEKLFF. The DNA of the CDR3 is TGCGCCAGCAGCCAAGATTCGACAGGGAATGAAAAACTGTTTTTT. This chain connects TRBV4-1 to TRBJ1-4, with 7 nucleotides matching TRBD1. CDR1 is MGHRA and CDR2 is YSYEKL in the germline V gene. The CDR3 contains 15 residues. V was clipped by 0 bases and J by 5 bases; unmatched bases: 3.

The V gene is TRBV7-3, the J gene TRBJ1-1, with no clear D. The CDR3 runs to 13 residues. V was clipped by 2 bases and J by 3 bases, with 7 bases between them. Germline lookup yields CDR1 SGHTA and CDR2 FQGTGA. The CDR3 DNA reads TGTGCCAGCAGCTTACTGGGCTACACTGAAGCTTTCTTT. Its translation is CASSLLGYTEAFF.

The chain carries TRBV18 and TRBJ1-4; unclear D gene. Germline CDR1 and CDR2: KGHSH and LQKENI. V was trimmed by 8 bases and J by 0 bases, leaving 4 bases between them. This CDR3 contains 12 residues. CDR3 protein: CASHATNEKLFF. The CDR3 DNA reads TGTGCCAGCCATGCAACTAATGAAAAACTGTTTTTT.

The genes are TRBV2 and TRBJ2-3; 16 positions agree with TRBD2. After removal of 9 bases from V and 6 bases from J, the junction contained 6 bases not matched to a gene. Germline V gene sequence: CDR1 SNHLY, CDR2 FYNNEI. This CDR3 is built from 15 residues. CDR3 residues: CASGGLAGGEDTQYF. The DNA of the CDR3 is TGTGCCAGTGGGGGACTAGCGGGAGGGGAGGATACGCAGTATTTT.

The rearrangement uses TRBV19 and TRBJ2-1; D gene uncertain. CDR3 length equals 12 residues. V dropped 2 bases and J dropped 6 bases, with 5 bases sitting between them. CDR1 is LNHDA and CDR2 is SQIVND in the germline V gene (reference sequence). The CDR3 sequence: CASSIMGNEQFF. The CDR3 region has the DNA TGTGCCAGTAGTATAATGGGCAATGAGCAGTTCTTC.

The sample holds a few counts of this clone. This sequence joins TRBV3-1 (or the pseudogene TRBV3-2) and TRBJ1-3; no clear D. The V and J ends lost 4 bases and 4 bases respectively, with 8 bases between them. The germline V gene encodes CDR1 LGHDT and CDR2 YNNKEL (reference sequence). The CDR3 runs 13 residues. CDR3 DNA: TGTGCCAGCAGCCGCCCCCTGGGAAACACCATATATTTT. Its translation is CASSRPLGNTIYF.

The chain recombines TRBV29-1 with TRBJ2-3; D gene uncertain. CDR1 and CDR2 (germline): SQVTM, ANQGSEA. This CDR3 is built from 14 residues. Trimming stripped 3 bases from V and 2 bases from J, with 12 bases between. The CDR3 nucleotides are TGCAGCGTTGAGGACCGAGGTAACACAGATACGCAGTATTTT. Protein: CSVEDRGNTDTQYF.